This T cell receptor (beta chain) is drawn from a study of T cells in Graves' hyperthyroidism and ophthalmopathy (dated by TCRdb to the late 2010s). Regarding the study in general: Peripheral blood samples were taken at initial diagnosis, before any treatment was given. An independent validation cohort of under 20 hyperthyroidism patients and approximately 15 patients who later progressed to ophthalmopathy tested prospective prediction of ophthalmopathy. TCR Vbeta CDR3 sequencing of some 140 peripheral blood samples (43 ophthalmopathy, 75 hyperthyroidism and approximately 17 progressor patients) is reported in the paper. The 100 discovery patients were randomly split 7:3 into training and test sets. Once sampling was done, hyperthyroidism patients were given methimazole at a starting dose of 30 mg daily, whereas ophthalmopathy patients were given high-dose intravenous methylprednisolone. To identify distinguishing TCR V-J signatures, a discovery cohort of about 95 patients was used, comprising approximately 40 with Graves' ophthalmopathy and approximately 58 with stable Graves' hyperthyroidism. In several Graves' hyperthyroidism patients, the study also compared T-cell repertoires from thyroid tissue with T-cell repertoires from blood.

TCR beta CDR3 regions were amplified from RNA transcripts. For the first round of RT-PCR on the TCR CDR3, the HTBI primer set was used together with the Qiagen OneStep RT-PCR kit. A second multiplex PCR round built the libraries, followed by size selection and purification. The libraries were sequenced on an Illumina HiSeq2000 using paired-end 100 bp reads. The original pipeline was this. SOAPnuke was used to process the raw data, removing reads that contained adapters or uncalled bases, had a mean Phred below 15, or lacked an exact match to the constant primer or identifier. High-quality paired reads were merged with COPE v1.2.5, and unique nucleotide sequences were defined as clonotypes. MiTCR v1.1 was used to align the clonotypes against IMGT TRBV, TRBD and TRBJ reference segments. The analysis was restricted to V-J combinations with a frequency above 0.0001, which together covered roughly 99% of the repertoires. A TCS score was defined as the ratio between F50 (clonal expansion) and ExV (chaos), using BLOSUM62-based TCRdist between CDR3 peptides within each V-J. Welch's t-statistics and random forest reduced some 510 V-J features to roughly 13, which were used in a naive Bayes classifier (R e1071). The public reads were reprocessed in TCRdb via fastp at Q25 and MiXCR, keeping in-frame beta chains. Each record represents a unique CDR3 protein, reported with the most common genes and DNA among its rows. These V and J calls originate from TCRdb's pipeline instead of the authors' own analysis. A total of hundreds of thousands of distinct CDR3 sequences appear in this sample, roughly 15% of them only once. Approximately 15% of the sample is taken by the ten largest.

Stable Graves' hyperthyroidism was defined as the absence of progression to ophthalmopathy over 18 months of follow-up. Hyperthyroidism patients were aged 18 to 65 years and newly diagnosed, with disease duration of less than 2 months. Exclusion was applied to patients with uncontrolled infections, other autoimmune diseases, pregnancy or lactation. Diagnoses relied on clinical symptoms, serum thyroxine and TRAb, thyroid ultrasound and orbital computed tomography. Ficoll-Paque density gradient centrifugation was used to isolate PBMCs from 8.5 to 10 ml of fresh peripheral blood. Total RNA was extracted with Trizol reagent, and quality was checked on an Agilent 2100 Bioanalyzer. Study-level results and caveats: A 13 V-J signature model separated ophthalmopathy from stable hyperthyroidism, with about 90% sensitivity and just under 84% specificity in cross-validation and 80%/75% in testing. Sample size was not statistically predetermined, and blinding of investigators to group allocation was not performed. In validation, the model predicted progression to ophthalmopathy with approximately 71% sensitivity and 72.22% specificity, a median of approximately 6.5 months before onset. Most expanded thyroid clonotypes (frequency above 0.001) were also detected in blood, suggesting blood repertoires may reflect thyroid immune responses.

The CDR3 contains 16 residues, cysteine and phenylalanine counted. Of the read, only the CDR3 DNA is kept; its 48 bases are in frame from base 1. According to the germline V gene (reference sequence), CDR1 reads DFQATT and CDR2 reads SNEGSKA. V is reduced by 3 bases and J by 1 base, leaving a spacing of 16 bases between them. This clonotype showed up many times. Its cognate antigen has yet to be identified. No much larger clonotype is one base removed from it; base qualities were not supplied. The chain employs TRBV20-1 and TRBJ1-5; the D gene identity is not certain. Material: blood. This receptor was obtained from a woman in her thirties or forties with Graves' hyperthyroidism. The bases read TGCAGTGCTAGTGCGAACACAAAGGGAAGCAATCAGCCCCAGCATTTT. Its protein reads: CSASANTKGSNQPQHF.